A single sample is the source of the 8 T cell receptor beta chains below, sequenced in a study of T-cell reconstitution after alpha-beta-depleted transplantation in children. Using unique molecular identifiers, the investigators prepared the TCRbeta library. TCRdb re-called the PCR reads with MiXCR, one entry per CDR3 protein. The sample lists around 440,000 distinct CDR3 sequences; about 10% were seen once. The specimen was PBMCs, collected before TCRalphabeta/CD19-depleted stem cell transplant. The receptors originated from a child aged 2 to 10 with inherited bone marrow failure, due to receive a stem cell transplant.

This clonotype was found many times. This sequence joins TRBV5-8 and TRBJ2-7; D is undetermined. The CDR3 is made up of 11 amino acids. Germline values: CDR1 SGHTS, CDR2 YDEGEE. Between the trimmed V and J ends, which lost 3 bases and 7 bases, there was a span of 8 bases. The CDR3 spells CASSYAEEQYF. In nucleotides, the CDR3 is TGTGCCAGCAGCTACGCCGAGGAGCAGTACTTC.

This clonotype was detected many times. The chain is built from TRBV29-1 and TRBJ1-1; 7 bases map to TRBD1. CDR1 and CDR2 (germline): SQVTM, ANQGSEA. V lost 3 bases to trimming and J lost 4 bases; unmatched junction nucleotides: 5. This CDR3 comprises 13 residues. Here the CDR3 DNA reads TGCAGCGTTGATCGATCAGGGGGCACTGAAGCTTTCTTT. Its protein product is CSVDRSGGTEAFF.

This clonotype was seen ten or more times. V gene TRBV9 combines with J gene TRBJ2-7; no reliable D call. CDR1 and CDR2 from the germline V gene are SGDLS and YYNGEE. The V end lost 0 bases, the J end lost 0 bases, and 7 bases lay between the germline ends. The CDR3 totals 14 residues. The CDR3 protein is CASSVVSSSYEQYF. CDR3 coding DNA: TGTGCCAGCAGCGTAGTTAGTAGCTCCTACGAGCAGTACTTC. Full variable domain (remainder filled in from reference TRBV9 and TRBJ2-7): DSGVTQTPKHLITATGQRVTLRCSPRSGDLSVYWYQQSLDQGLQFLIQYYNGEERAKGNILERFSAQQFPDLHSELNLSSLELGDSALYFCASSVVSSSYEQYFGPGTRLTVT.

This clonotype was found many times. The gene calls are TRBV11-2 and TRBJ1-1; D unresolved. The CDR3 has 17 amino acids. Germline CDR1 and CDR2: SGHAT and FQNNGV. With 6 bases removed from V and 0 bases from J, the gap between germline ends came to 20 bases. The CDR3 sequence: CASRGLVPAFMNTEAFF. In DNA form, the CDR3 reads TGTGCCAGCAGGGGGTTGGTTCCCGCATTCATGAACACTGAAGCTTTCTTT.

As regards this clonotype: This may arise from a read error, as a much more abundant clone is one base away. The rearrangement uses TRBV4-3 and TRBJ2-5, with D perhaps TRBD1 (5 bases). The germline V gene has CDR1 LGHNA and CDR2 YSLEER. The CDR3 totals 17 residues. V dropped 0 bases and J dropped 2 bases, with 16 bases sitting between them. CDR3 region: CASSQDGVGQGQETQYF. The CDR3 bases are TGCGCCAGCAGCCAAGATGGGGTCGGACAAGGGCAAGAGACCCAGTACTTC.

The rearrangement links TRBV4-1 to TRBJ2-1; D may be TRBD2 (6 bases). Trimming took 1 base from V and 7 from J, leaving 23 bases between them. Germline CDR1 reads MGHRA; CDR2 reads YSYEKL. The CDR3 has 18 residues. CDR3 in DNA: TGCGCCAGCAGCCAAGGTCTTGTCGCGCGGGAATATTCTAATGAGCAGTTCTTC. Translating gives CASSQGLVAREYSNEQFF.

This clonotype was seen repeatedly, ten times or more. CDR3 bases: TGTGCCAGCTGGCGGGAAACAGGGTCAGATACGCAGTATTTT. It is translated as CASWRETGSDTQYF. This chain links TRBV2 with TRBJ2-3; the D call may be TRBD1 or TRBD2 (6 bases each). CDR1 is SNHLY, CDR2 FYNNEI, per germline. V was trimmed by 8 bases and J by 4 bases, leaving 16 bases between them. The CDR3 totals 14 residues.

At least ten counts were recorded for this clonotype. The rearrangement joins TRBV27 to TRBJ1-5; tentative D call: TRBD1 (5 bases). Germline lookup yields CDR1 MNHEY and CDR2 SMNVEV (reference sequence). Deletions cut 6 bases from V and 2 bases from J, with 5 bases between. The CDR3 is 12 amino acids. The CDR3 spells CASRTGNQPQHF. The CDR3, as DNA: TGTGCCAGCAGGACAGGCAATCAGCCCCAGCATTTT.